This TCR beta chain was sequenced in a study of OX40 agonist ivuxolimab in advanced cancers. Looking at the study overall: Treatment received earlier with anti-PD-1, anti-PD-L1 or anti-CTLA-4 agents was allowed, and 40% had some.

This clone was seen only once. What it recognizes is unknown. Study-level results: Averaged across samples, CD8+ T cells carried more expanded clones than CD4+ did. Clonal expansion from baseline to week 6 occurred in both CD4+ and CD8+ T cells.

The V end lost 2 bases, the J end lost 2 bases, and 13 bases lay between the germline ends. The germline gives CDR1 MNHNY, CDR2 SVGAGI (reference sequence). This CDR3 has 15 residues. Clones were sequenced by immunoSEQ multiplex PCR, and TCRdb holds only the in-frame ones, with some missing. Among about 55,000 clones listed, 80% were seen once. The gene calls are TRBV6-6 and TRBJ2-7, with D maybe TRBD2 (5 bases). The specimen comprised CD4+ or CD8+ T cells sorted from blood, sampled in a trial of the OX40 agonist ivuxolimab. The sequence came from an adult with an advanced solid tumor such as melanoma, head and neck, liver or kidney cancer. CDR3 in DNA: TGTGCCAGCAGTTACGCTAGCACCCAACCCTACGAGCAGTACTTC. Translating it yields CASSYASTQPYEQYF.